The 8 T cell receptor beta chains below all came from one sample that was sequenced in a study of cytomegalovirus exposure and HLA in healthy donors. The method was immunoSEQ multiplex PCR; TCRdb's version includes in-frame clones alone and lacks a portion of them. The sample holds 250,000 to 400,000 clones; roughly 87% are singletons and the top ten take approximately 1.2%. The sequencing input was PBMCs. These receptors came from a woman in her 30s in good health and CMV-seropositive.

CDR3: CASSLSGSFGVSYEQYF. The CDR3 DNA is TGTGCCAGCAGTCTAAGCGGGAGCTTTGGGGTTTCCTACGAGCAGTACTTC. This sequence joins TRBV28 and TRBJ2-7; 8 bases are a match to TRBD2. Unmatched junction bases numbered 13, after V lost 5 bases and J lost 1 base. CDR3 length: 17 amino acids. Germline-derived CDR1 and CDR2 are MDHEN and SYDVKM.

V and J are TRBV15 and TRBJ2-3, with 12 nucleotides matching TRBD1. This CDR3 region has 17 residues. CDR1 and CDR2 (germline): LNHNV, YYDKDF (reference sequence). With V trimmed by 4 bases and J by 3 bases, 8 bases remained unmatched. The CDR3 here is CATSTRDRGRGTDTQYF. As DNA, the CDR3 is TGTGCCACCAGCACCCGGGACAGGGGGCGCGGGACAGATACGCAGTATTTT.

This chain uses TRBV30 with TRBJ2-6; the D is unclear. CDR3 size: 14 residues. CDR1 GTSNPN and CDR2 SVGIG come from the germline V gene (reference sequence). Trimming took 0 bases from V and 0 from J, leaving 3 bases between them. The CDR3 reads CAWSVASGANVLTF. The DNA of the CDR3 is TGTGCCTGGAGTGTCGCCTCTGGGGCCAACGTCCTGACTTTC.

The genes are TRBV27 and TRBJ1-2; D gene uncertain. From germline, CDR1 is MNHEY and CDR2 SMNVEV (reference sequence). Between the trimmed V and J ends, which lost 10 bases and 4 bases, there was a span of 19 bases. This CDR3 spans 14 amino acids. Here the CDR3 DNA reads TGTGCCACCAGAGATCCCCCACCCCTCTATGGCTACACCTTC. Its protein product is CATRDPPPLYGYTF.

The V and J genes are TRBV4-1 and TRBJ2-7, with 10 bases that match TRBD1. With V trimmed by 3 bases and J by 2 bases, 7 bases remained unmatched. Germline CDR1 MGHRA, CDR2 YSYEKL. CDR3 length equals 16 residues. The DNA of the CDR3 is TGCGCCAGCAGCCAGGGGGGACAGGGGTCCGCCTACGAGCAGTACTTC. Translating gives CASSQGGQGSAYEQYF.

The chain recombines TRBV28 with TRBJ1-1; a weak D match, TRBD1 (6 bases). Per germline, CDR1 MDHEN and CDR2 SYDVKM. The CDR3 runs to 15 residues. Trimming left V 5 bases short and J 1 base short, with 14 bases between. The CDR3 DNA follows: TGTGCCAGCAGTCCACAGGGATGGGCGAACACTGAAGCTTTCTTT. It yields the protein CASSPQGWANTEAFF.

The chain carries TRBV6-6 and TRBJ2-7; D might be TRBD2 (6 bases). This CDR3 spans 14 amino acids. In germline, CDR1 is MNHNY, CDR2 SVGAGI (reference sequence). Trimming stripped 4 bases from V and 4 bases from J, with 14 bases between. CDR3 protein: CASSSFGGEYEQYF. In DNA form, the CDR3 reads TGTGCCAGCAGTTCGTTCGGAGGGGAGTACGAGCAGTACTTC.

This clone was seen a single time. The rearrangement links TRBV6-5 to TRBJ2-1; 10 bases fit TRBD2. Per the germline V gene, CDR1 is MNHEY and CDR2 is SVGAGI. This CDR3 region has 15 residues. Trimming cost V 4 bases and J 5 bases; bases outside gene matches: 5. CDR3 sequence reads: CASSSSGSLHNEQFF. The CDR3 DNA sequence: TGTGCCAGCAGTTCTAGCGGGAGTCTCCACAATGAGCAGTTCTTC.